The entry that follows covers one T cell receptor beta chain sequence. The data are from a study of blood T cell repertoires in COVID-19. Germline V gene sequence: CDR1 SNHLY, CDR2 FYNNEI. The CDR3 spans 16 residues. V was trimmed by 1 base and J by 3 bases, leaving 15 bases between them. Original data processing: Estimation of nucleated cell counts was performed using reference gene primer amplification. Repertoires were generated with immunoSEQ multiplex PCR, while TCRdb's copy carries only in-frame clones and drops some. That table gives V, J and clone size, and the DNA gave D and trimming. The sample consists of 410,000 or so clones, roughly 85% of them appearing once.

The sequenced sample consisted of peripheral blood. This chain connects TRBV2 to TRBJ1-2, with D possibly TRBD1 on 6 matching bases. The TCR originated in a woman under 40 with active or convalescent COVID-19. In nucleotides, the CDR3 is TGTGCCAGCAGTGAAGGACGGCAGGGGCATGACTATGGCTACACCTTC. Its translation is CASSEGRQGHDYGYTF.